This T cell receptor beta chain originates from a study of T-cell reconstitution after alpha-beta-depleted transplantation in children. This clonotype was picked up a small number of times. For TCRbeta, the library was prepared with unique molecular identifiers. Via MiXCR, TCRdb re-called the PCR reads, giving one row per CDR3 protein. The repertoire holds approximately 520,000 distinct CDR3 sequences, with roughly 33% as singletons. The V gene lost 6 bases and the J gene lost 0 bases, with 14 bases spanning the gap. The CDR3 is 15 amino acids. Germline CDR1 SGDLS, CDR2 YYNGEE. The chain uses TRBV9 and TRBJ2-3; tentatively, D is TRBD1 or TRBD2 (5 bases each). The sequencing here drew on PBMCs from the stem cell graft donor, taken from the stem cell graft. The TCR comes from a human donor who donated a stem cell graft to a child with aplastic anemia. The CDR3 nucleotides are TGTGCCAGCAACTGGAGAGGGGCCAGCACAGATACGCAGTATTTT. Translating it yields CASNWRGASTDTQYF.